The clone carrying this T cell receptor beta chain was seen many times. What it recognizes is unknown. Authors of the study amplified TCR beta CDR3 regions from RNA transcripts. The TCR CDR3 first-round RT-PCR relied on the HTBI primer set. From the multiplex PCR reads, TCRdb called clonotypes with MiXCR, one entry per CDR3 protein. The table records almost 600,000 distinct CDR3 sequences, around 46% of them present only once. This sample stems from a study of T cells in Graves' hyperthyroidism and ophthalmopathy. Patients were aged 18 to 65, had disease duration under 2 months, and had newly diagnosed hyperthyroidism. Study-wide results and limits: Ophthalmopathy and stable hyperthyroidism were separated by a 13 V-J model. The majority of expanded thyroid clonotypes above 0.001 also appeared in blood.

This CDR3 has 14 amino acids. Germline trimming cut 3 bases from V and 4 bases from J; bases unmatched to any gene: 5. The sample taken for sequencing was peripheral blood or thyroid tissue (not recorded which). The TCR was taken from a woman under 30 with Graves' hyperthyroidism. The chain couples TRBV12-3 or TRBV12-4 to TRBJ1-2; 7 bases align to TRBD1. This CDR3 is CASSLDAGGYGYTF. The CDR3 coding sequence is TGTGCCAGCAGTTTGGACGCAGGGGGCTATGGCTACACCTTC.